The source of this T cell receptor (beta chain) is a study of T-cell reconstitution after alpha-beta-depleted transplantation in children. CDR3 length: 14 residues. Between the trimmed V and J ends, which lost 3 bases and 4 bases, there was a span of 13 bases. From germline, CDR1 is DFQATT and CDR2 SNEGSKA (reference sequence). Whole-study findings and limits: From newly produced T cells came most of the T-cell counts and diversity one year after transplant.

This clonotype was counted only a few times. The antigen remains unidentified. Unique molecular identifiers were used to barcode this TCRbeta library. TCRdb fed the PCR reads into MiXCR, producing one record per CDR3 protein. This repertoire shows 200,000 or so distinct CDR3 sequences, under 8.5% found once; its top ten account for less than 40%. The clonotype comes from a male patient aged 2 to 10 who had a stem cell transplant for acute myeloid leukemia, so the T cells may come from the graft donor. Sample: PBMCs, mostly from graft donor cells, taken 360 days after TCRalphabeta/CD19-depleted stem cell transplant. This chain joins TRBV20-1 and TRBJ2-1; possible D gene TRBD2, 5 bases. The chain's CDR3 is CSASGVGIYNEQFF. The CDR3 DNA reads TGCAGTGCTAGTGGTGTCGGGATATACAATGAGCAGTTCTTC.